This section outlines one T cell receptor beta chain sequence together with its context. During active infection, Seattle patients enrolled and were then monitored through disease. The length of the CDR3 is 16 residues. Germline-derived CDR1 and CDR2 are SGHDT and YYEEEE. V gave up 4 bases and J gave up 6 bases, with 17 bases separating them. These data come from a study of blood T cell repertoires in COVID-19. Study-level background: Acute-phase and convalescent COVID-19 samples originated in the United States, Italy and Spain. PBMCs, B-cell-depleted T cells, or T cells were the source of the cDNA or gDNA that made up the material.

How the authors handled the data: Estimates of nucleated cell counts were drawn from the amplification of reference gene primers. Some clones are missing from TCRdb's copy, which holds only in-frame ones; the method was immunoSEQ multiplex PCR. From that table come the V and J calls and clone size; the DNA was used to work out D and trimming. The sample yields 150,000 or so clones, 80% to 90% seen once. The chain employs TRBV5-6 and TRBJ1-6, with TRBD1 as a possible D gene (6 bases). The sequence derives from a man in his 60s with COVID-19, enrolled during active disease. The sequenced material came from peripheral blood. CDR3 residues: CASSPPGAPSNSPLHF. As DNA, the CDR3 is TGTGCCAGCAGCCCTCCAGGGGCGCCAAGTAATTCACCCCTCCACTTT.